This TCR beta chain originates from a study of post-analysis software for immune sequencing data. Study conclusions and caveats: By F measure, strong co-clustering occurred among samples prepared in the same batch. TRBV5-6, TRBV5-1 and TRBV20-1 were among a handful of TRBV segments more frequent in patients than controls. Versus controls, multiple sclerosis patients showed significantly lower diversity (normalized Chao1).

Prepared libraries of TCR beta cDNA carried unique molecular identifiers. TCRdb used MiXCR to reprocess the PCR reads, holding one entry per CDR3 protein. The table lists a few hundred thousand distinct CDR3 sequences, around a third of them singletons. The germline V gene encodes CDR1 MDHEN and CDR2 SYDVKM. The CDR3 has 14 amino acids. With 7 bases removed from V and 5 bases from J, the gap between germline ends came to 16 bases. There are a few counts of this clonotype. The antigen is unknown. This sequence joins TRBV28 and TRBJ2-3, with D tentatively TRBD1 or TRBD2 (6 bases each). Material: blood. The receptor was isolated from a girl aged 2 to 17 with multiple sclerosis. As DNA, the CDR3 is TGTGCCAGCAATCTTCTGGGGGGCGGAGATACGCAGTATTTT. Its protein product is CASNLLGGGDTQYF.